This TCR beta chain was recorded in a study of blood T cells in healthy people across ages. CDR1 is SQVTM and CDR2 is ANQGSEA in the germline V gene. Trimming stripped 6 bases from V and 9 bases from J, with 17 bases between. The CDR3 totals 12 residues. Using a J-beta primer mix together with a sample-barcoded 5' primer, a second PCR was run for about 6 to 11 cycles. TCRdb independently ran MiXCR on the 5' RACE reads; one entry per CDR3 protein. The table lists hundreds of thousands of distinct CDR3 sequences, approximately 60% of them singletons. This TCR came from a man aged 40-49 years in good health. Input material: blood. The V call is TRBV29-1, the J call TRBJ1-2; possible D gene TRBD1, 6 bases. The CDR3 spells CSVGASGTSYTF. The CDR3 region has the DNA TGCAGCGTGGGGGCTTCAGGCACCAGCTACACCTTC.